These T cell receptor beta chains were read from a single sample in a study of OX40 agonist ivuxolimab in advanced cancers. The repertoire was sequenced with immunoSEQ multiplex PCR; TCRdb's copy has only in-frame clones and lacks some. The sample lists 20,000 or so clones, about 86% seen once, with approximately 15% in the top ten. The specimen comprised CD4+ or CD8+ T cells sorted from blood, sampled in a trial of the OX40 agonist ivuxolimab. These receptors were collected from an adult with an advanced solid tumor such as melanoma, head and neck, liver or kidney cancer. Each CDR3 is given with its conserved first and last residue. The D gene is left open where the match is weak. Rows give clone size only sometimes, using once, few, many, or a class for an expanded clone.

TRBV28	TRBD1	few	CASSRRGTGGSGNTIYF
TRBV11-2	-	-	CASSLGQISGNTIYF
TRBV10-3	TRBD1	-	CAIRGTGASYEQYF
TRBV5-1	-	-	CASSPGTDGNTIYF
TRBV10-1	TRBD1	few	CASSGFRPGQAYYEQYF
TRBV5-1	-	-	CASRRGSFYEQYF
TRBV14	TRBD1	once	CASSLTGTGASKAFF
TRBV4-3	-	-	CASSQEAGPQPQHF
TRBV5-6	-	-	CASSLGVRDQPQHF
TRBV28	-	-	CASSWQGREAFF
TRBV6-4	-	-	CASSDSGGTEAFF
TRBV28	-	-	CASSLIPGVHQPQHF
TRBV9	-	-	CASSVGTSSETQYF
TRBV18	TRBD1	-	CASSPPLTGRDTQYF
TRBV28	-	-	CASKISGTGELFF
TRBV6-5	-	-	CASSYSVGNSYEQYF